Sequencing of this T cell receptor (beta chain) was carried out in a study of T cells in localized non-small cell lung cancer. Findings and limits, study-wide: Within adjacent lung there appeared a median around 55 of the top 100 tumor clones.

This clone has just a few counts. Its cognate antigen is unknown. Clones were sequenced by immunoSEQ multiplex PCR, and TCRdb holds only the in-frame ones, with some missing. The data show around 130,000 clones, 89% seen once. The TCR comes from a female donor at least 60 years old with stage I lung adenocarcinoma. The specimen was peripheral blood, collected before any cancer treatment.

As DNA, the CDR3 is TGCGCCAGCACCAGGACGAGAGATACGAATGGCTACACCTTC. Translated: CASTRTRDTNGYTF. The chain employs TRBV23-1 and TRBJ1-2; D remains ambiguous. TRBV23-1 is an open reading frame whose function is uncertain. The CDR3 consists of 14 residues. Trimming shortened V by 7 bases and J by 6 bases, and 18 bases separated the two germline ends.